This TCR beta chain was recorded in a study of cytomegalovirus exposure and HLA in healthy donors. Overall study: Roughly 86 million unique TCRs from HLA-typed donors made up an early data release.

To note about this clone: Its target is unknown.

With 60 Vbeta and 13 Jbeta primers, the PCR was carried out. Sequencing used immunoSEQ multiplex PCR; TCRdb keeps in-frame clones, though not all of them. The ten top clones account for approximately 5.7%, within a sample of more than 85,000 clones. General study points: A highly shared variant cluster was judged a likely technical artifact. Some V segments could not be told apart, so they were left out, TRBV6-2 and TRBV6-3 among them. Under 20,000 TCR beta sequences were associated with HLA alleles at 0.05 false discovery rate in a later analysis.

The CDR3 sequence is 12 residues long. In germline, CDR1 is MDHEN, CDR2 SYDVKM. V gave up 8 bases and J gave up 5 bases; unmatched junction bases: 5. The chain has TRBV28 and TRBJ2-5; TRBD2 matches at 7 bases. Sequencing was done on a sample of PBMCs. The receptor was derived from a girl aged 10 to 17 in good health and CMV-seropositive. CDR3 nucleotide sequence: TGTGCCAGCGGGCAGGGAGGGGAGACCCAGTACTTC. Amino acids: CASGQGGETQYF.